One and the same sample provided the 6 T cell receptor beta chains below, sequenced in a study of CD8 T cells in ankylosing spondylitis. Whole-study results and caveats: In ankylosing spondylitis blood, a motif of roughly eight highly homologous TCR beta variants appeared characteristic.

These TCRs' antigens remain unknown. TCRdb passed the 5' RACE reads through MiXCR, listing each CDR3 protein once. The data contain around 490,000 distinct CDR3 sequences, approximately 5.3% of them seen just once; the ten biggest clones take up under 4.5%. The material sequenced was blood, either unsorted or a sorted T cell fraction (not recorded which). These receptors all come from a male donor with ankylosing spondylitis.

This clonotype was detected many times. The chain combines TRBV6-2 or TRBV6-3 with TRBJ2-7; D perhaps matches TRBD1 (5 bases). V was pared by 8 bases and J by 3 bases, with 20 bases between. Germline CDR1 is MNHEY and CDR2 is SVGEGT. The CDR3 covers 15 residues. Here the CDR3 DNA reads TGTGCCAGCTTGGGGCAACCAGATAACTACTACGAGCAGTACTTC. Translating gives CASLGQPDNYYEQYF.

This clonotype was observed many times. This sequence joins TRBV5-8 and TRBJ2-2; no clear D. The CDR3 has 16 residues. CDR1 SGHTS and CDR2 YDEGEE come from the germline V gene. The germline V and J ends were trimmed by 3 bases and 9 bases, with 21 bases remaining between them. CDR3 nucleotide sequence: TGTGCCAGCAGCTATACGACTGGCTCCACCCCTTGGGAGCTGTTTTTT. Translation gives CASSYTTGSTPWELFF.

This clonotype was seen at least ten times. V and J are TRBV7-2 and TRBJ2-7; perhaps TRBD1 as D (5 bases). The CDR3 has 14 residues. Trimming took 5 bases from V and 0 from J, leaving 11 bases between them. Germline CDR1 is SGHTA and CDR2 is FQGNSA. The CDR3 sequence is CASSQARGSYEQYF. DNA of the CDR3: TGTGCCAGCAGCCAAGCTAGGGGCTCCTACGAGCAGTACTTC.

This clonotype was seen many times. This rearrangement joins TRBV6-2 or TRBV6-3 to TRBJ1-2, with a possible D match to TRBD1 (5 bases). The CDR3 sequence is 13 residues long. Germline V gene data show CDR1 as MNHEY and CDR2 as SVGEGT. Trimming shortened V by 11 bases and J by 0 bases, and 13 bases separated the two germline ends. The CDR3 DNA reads TGTGCCTCAACGAGGGGCCCTAACTATGGCTACACCTTC. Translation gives CASTRGPNYGYTF.

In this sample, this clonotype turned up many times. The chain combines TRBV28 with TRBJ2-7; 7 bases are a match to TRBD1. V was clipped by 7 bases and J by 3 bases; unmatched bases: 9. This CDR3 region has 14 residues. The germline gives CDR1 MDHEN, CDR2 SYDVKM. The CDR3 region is CASNRQGWGYEQYF. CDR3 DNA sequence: TGTGCCAGCAATCGACAGGGTTGGGGCTACGAGCAGTACTTC.

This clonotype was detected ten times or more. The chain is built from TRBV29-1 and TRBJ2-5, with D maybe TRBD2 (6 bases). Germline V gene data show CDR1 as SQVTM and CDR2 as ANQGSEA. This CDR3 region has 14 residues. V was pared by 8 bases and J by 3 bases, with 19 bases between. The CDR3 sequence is CSTQAVGGEETQYF. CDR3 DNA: TGCAGCACCCAAGCGGTAGGAGGGGAAGAGACCCAGTACTTC.